This T cell receptor beta chain was identified during a study of T cells in Graves' hyperthyroidism and ophthalmopathy. Overall study results and limits: Ophthalmopathy stood apart from stable hyperthyroidism in a 13 V-J model.

Between the trimmed V and J ends, which lost 2 bases and 5 bases, there was a span of 15 bases. The CDR3 runs 15 residues. Germline values: CDR1 LNHDA, CDR2 SQIVND (reference sequence). Amplified TCR beta CDR3 regions came from RNA transcripts. The HTBI primer set served for first-round RT-PCR of the TCR CDR3. Each CDR3 protein is one row after TCRdb ran MiXCR on the multiplex PCR reads. The sample consists of about 380,000 distinct CDR3 sequences, around 20% of them appearing once. Uncontrolled infection, other autoimmune disease, pregnancy or lactation barred patients from enrollment. In its sample, this clonotype was seen a few times. The antigen is not known.

Sequencing was done on a sample of blood. The gene calls are TRBV19 and TRBJ2-5; D not resolved. The clonotype was recovered from a man aged 18 to 35 with Graves' ophthalmopathy. CDR3 nucleotide sequence: TGTGCCAGTAGTATACGGCGAACGTCCCGGGAGACCCAGTACTTC. Translating it yields CASSIRRTSRETQYF. Full variable domain (rest looked up from reference TRBV19 and TRBJ2-5): DGGITQSPKYLFRKEGQNVTLSCEQNLNHDAMYWYRQDPGQGLRLIYYSQIVNDFQKGDIAEGYSVSREKKESFPLTVTSAQKNPTAFYLCASSIRRTSRETQYFGPGTRLLVL.